The clone carrying this T cell receptor (beta chain) was observed at least ten times. The antigen is undetermined. The CDR3 runs 14 residues. The V gene end was trimmed by 6 bases and the J gene end by 2 bases; junction bases not matched to a gene: 7. Germline values: CDR1 DFQATT, CDR2 SNEGSKA (reference sequence). This sample was taken from a study of blood T cells in healthy people across ages. Study-wide points: Whereas aged donors had fewer naive CD4+ cells, long-lived donors had more of them and higher diversity.

Next came a second PCR, run for about 7 to 12 cycles, which used a sample-barcoded 5' primer along with a J-beta primer mix. TCRdb reprocessed the 5' RACE reads via MiXCR and lists one record per CDR3 protein. Of under 1,000,000 distinct CDR3 sequences in the sample, under 40% were seen once. The chain uses TRBV20-1 and TRBJ2-3; TRBD2 matches 8 bases. The sequenced sample was blood. This TCR was sampled from a man aged 18 to 30 in good health. The chain's CDR3 is CSAFRGGPTDTQYF. CDR3 DNA sequence: TGCAGTGCCTTCCGGGGGGGACCCACAGATACGCAGTATTTT.